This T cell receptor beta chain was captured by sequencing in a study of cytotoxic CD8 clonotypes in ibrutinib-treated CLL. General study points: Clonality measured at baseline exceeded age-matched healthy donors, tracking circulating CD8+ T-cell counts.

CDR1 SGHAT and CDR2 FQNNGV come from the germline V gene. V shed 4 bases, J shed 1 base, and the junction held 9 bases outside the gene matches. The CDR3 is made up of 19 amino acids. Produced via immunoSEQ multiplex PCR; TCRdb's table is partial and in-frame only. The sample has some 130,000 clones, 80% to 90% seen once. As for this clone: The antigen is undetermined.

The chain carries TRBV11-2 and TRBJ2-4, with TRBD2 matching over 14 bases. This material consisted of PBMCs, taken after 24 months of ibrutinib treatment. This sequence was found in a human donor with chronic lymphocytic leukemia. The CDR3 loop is CASSSRTSGGSGAKNIQYF. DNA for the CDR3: TGTGCCAGCAGCTCTCGGACTAGCGGGGGGTCCGGGGCCAAAAACATTCAGTACTTC. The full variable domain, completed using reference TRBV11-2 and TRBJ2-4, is EAGVAQSPRYKIIEKRQSVAFWCNPISGHATLYWYQQILGQGPKLLIQFQNNGVVDDSQLPKDRFSAERLKGVDSTLKIQPAKLEDSAVYLCASSSRTSGGSGAKNIQYFGAGTRLSVL.